The sequence of this T cell receptor (beta chain) was determined in a study of OX40 agonist ivuxolimab in advanced cancers. Study background: Among those treated, three patients had partial responses, one with hepatocellular carcinoma and two with cutaneous melanoma.

Study conclusions and caveats: In the 0.1 to 3.0 mg/kg range, CD4+ and CD8+ blood T cells had expanded clonally by week 6. Among T cells, CD8+ cells averaged more expanded clones than CD4+ cells.

About this clone itself: Its antigen is as yet unknown.

Profiling relied on immunoSEQ multiplex PCR, and the TCRdb table lists in-frame clones only, not all of them. The table has about 79,000 clones, approximately 94% seen once; the top ten hold 9.5% to 10%. CDR3 length: 15 residues. Germline CDR1 is MNHEY and CDR2 is SMNVEV (reference sequence). With V trimmed by 3 bases and J by 3 bases, 5 bases remained unmatched. This receptor was identified in an adult with an advanced solid tumor such as melanoma, head and neck, liver or kidney cancer. The specimen comprised CD4+ or CD8+ T cells sorted from blood, sampled in a trial of the OX40 agonist ivuxolimab. This rearrangement joins TRBV27 to TRBJ2-7; 10 bases map to TRBD2. CDR3 sequence (DNA): TGTGCCAGCAGTTTCTCTAGCGGGGGTCTCTACGAGCAGTACTTC. Translated: CASSFSSGGLYEQYF.